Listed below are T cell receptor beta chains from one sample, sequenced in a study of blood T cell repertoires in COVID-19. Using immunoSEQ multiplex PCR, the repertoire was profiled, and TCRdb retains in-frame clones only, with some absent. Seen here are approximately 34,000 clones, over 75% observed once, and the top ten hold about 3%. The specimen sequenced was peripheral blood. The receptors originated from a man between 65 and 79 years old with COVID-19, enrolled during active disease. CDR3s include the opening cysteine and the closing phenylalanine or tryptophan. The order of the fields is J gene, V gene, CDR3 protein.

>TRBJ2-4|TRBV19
CASTQGVRLAKNIQYF
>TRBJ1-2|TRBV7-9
CASSLAGTGEDYGYTF
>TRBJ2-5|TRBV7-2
CASSRQPETQYF
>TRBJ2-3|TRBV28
CASSFLGGRRTDTQYF
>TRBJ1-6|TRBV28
CASSLSSYNSPLHF
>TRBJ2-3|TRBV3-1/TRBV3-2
CASSQGGRPDTQYF
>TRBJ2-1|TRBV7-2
CASSRLSSGGNEQFF
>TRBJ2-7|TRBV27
CASSPSGLGGEQYF
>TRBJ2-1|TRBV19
CASSIVAGQFYNEQFF
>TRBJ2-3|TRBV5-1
CASSLAATSGLSYTDTQYF
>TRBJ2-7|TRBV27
CASSSGEVYEQYF
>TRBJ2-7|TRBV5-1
CASRGRRLSYEQYF
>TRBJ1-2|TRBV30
CAWSPRGTHYGYTF